The clone carrying this T cell receptor beta chain was seen a single time. The antigen remains unidentified. These data are taken from a study of OX40 agonist ivuxolimab in advanced cancers. Study context: Partial responses were observed in three patients, of whom one had hepatocellular carcinoma and two had cutaneous melanoma. Study-wide results and limits: More expanded clones were found, on average, in CD8+ than in CD4+ T cells.

Sequencing was performed with immunoSEQ multiplex PCR; in TCRdb, only in-frame clones are kept and a portion is missing. The sample includes some 81,000 clones, more than 70% of them seen just once. Trimming pared 3 bases from V and 3 bases from J, leaving 15 bases between. Germline loops: CDR1 SGHRS, CDR2 YFSETQ. This CDR3 has 16 residues. The specimen comprised CD4+ or CD8+ T cells sorted from blood, sampled in a trial of the OX40 agonist ivuxolimab. This chain links TRBV5-1 with TRBJ1-4; D may be TRBD1 (5 bases). The sequence derives from an adult with an advanced solid tumor such as melanoma, head and neck, liver or kidney cancer. CDR3 sequence reads: CASSSDLGVSNEKLFF. As DNA, the CDR3 is TGCGCCAGCAGCTCAGACCTGGGGGTATCTAATGAAAAACTGTTTTTT.